The 9 T cell receptor beta chains below all came from one sample that was sequenced in a study of control samples from healthy donors and cancer patients. Sequencing used immunoSEQ multiplex PCR; TCRdb keeps in-frame clones, though not all of them. The sample shows around 130,000 clones, more than 70% of them seen only once. Sample: blood. The receptors derive from a man in his fifties in good health.

This rearrangement joins TRBV3-1 (or the pseudogene TRBV3-2) to TRBJ1-2; the match to TRBD1 covers 12 bases. Germline V CDR1 and CDR2: LGHDT, YNNKEL (reference sequence). V was pared by 4 bases and J by 7 bases, with 4 bases of the junction left unmatched. This CDR3 comprises 14 residues. The CDR3: CASSLGQGAGGYTF. CDR3 DNA: TGTGCCAGCAGCCTGGGACAGGGGGCCGGTGGCTACACCTTC.

The J gene is TRBJ2-5, the V gene TRBV2; a possible D gene is TRBD2 (6 bases). Germline V gives CDR1 SNHLY, CDR2 FYNNEI. The CDR3 runs 13 residues. The V end lost 4 bases, the J end lost 2 bases, and 8 bases lay between the germline ends. The CDR3 reads CASSGDSQETQYF. DNA of the CDR3: TGTGCCAGCAGTGGGGACTCGCAAGAGACCCAGTACTTC.

This chain uses TRBV7-9 with TRBJ2-1, with 9 bases aligning to TRBD2. The CDR3 loop spans 14 amino acids. Per germline, CDR1 SEHNR and CDR2 FQNEAQ (reference sequence). The junction had 10 bases not matched to a gene; V was cut back by 9 bases and J by 7 bases. The CDR3, as DNA: TGTGCCAGTAGCGGACTAGCGTTAATGAATGAGCAGTTCTTC. This codes for CASSGLALMNEQFF.

The count of this clone is one. The chain carries TRBV2 and TRBJ2-5; D unclear. Trimming took 7 bases from V and 3 from J, leaving 12 bases between them. CDR1 SNHLY and CDR2 FYNNEI come from the germline V gene. The CDR3 sequence is 13 residues long. CDR3 bases: TGTGCCAGCAACCCGACGGCAAAAGAGACCCAGTACTTC. Protein sequence: CASNPTAKETQYF.

This chain uses TRBV27 with TRBJ2-5; D is undetermined. V was cut by 6 bases and J by 0 bases, with 8 bases left in between. Germline V lookup: CDR1 MNHEY, CDR2 SMNVEV (reference sequence). The CDR3 is 13 amino acids. Written as DNA, the CDR3 is TGTGCCAGCAGGGCTACATACCAAGAGACCCAGTACTTC. Protein: CASRATYQETQYF.

The rearrangement links TRBV3-1 (or the pseudogene TRBV3-2) to TRBJ1-1, with D unresolved. CDR1 and CDR2 (germline): LGHDT, YNNKEL (reference sequence). The CDR3 extends over 14 amino acids. V shed 1 base and J shed 7 bases, with 13 bases lying between them. The DNA for the CDR3 is TGTGCCAGCAGCCAAGTATATTCTGAGAGTGAAGCTTTCTTT. Its protein is CASSQVYSESEAFF.

This clone was detected only once. V is TRBV10-3 and J is TRBJ2-3, with D perhaps TRBD1 (6 bases). V was clipped by 2 bases and J by 6 bases, with 12 bases between them. The CDR3 spans 14 residues. The germline gives CDR1 ENHRY, CDR2 SYGVKD. The CDR3 loop is CAISEPRQADTQYF. In DNA form, the CDR3 reads TGTGCCATCAGTGAGCCGCGACAGGCCGATACGCAGTATTTT.

The chain uses TRBV29-1 and TRBJ2-5; 8 bases agree with TRBD1. CDR3 length equals 12 residues. Germline V gene lookup returns CDR1 SQVTM and CDR2 ANQGSEA. Trimming at V came to 5 bases and at J to 3 bases, leaving 2 bases not matched to a gene. In DNA, the CDR3 is TGCAGCGTTCCGACAGGGGAAGAGACCCAGTACTTC. Translating it yields CSVPTGEETQYF.

The V call is TRBV2, the J call TRBJ1-1; TRBD1 might be the D (6 bases). This CDR3 contains 12 residues. CDR1 is SNHLY and CDR2 is FYNNEI in the germline V gene. Trimming left V 1 base short and J 11 bases short, with 11 bases between. Here the CDR3 DNA reads TGTGCCAGCAGTGAAGACAGGGATGAGGCTTTCTTT. This sequence encodes CASSEDRDEAFF.